This T cell receptor beta chain derives from a study of T cell responses to AZD1222 COVID-19 vaccine. The CDR3 runs 11 residues. Sequenced by immunoSEQ multiplex PCR; TCRdb stores in-frame clones only, minus some. Of some 160,000 clones listed, approximately 93% are singletons. The source material was peripheral blood, sampled on day 0 of AZD1222 vaccination. V gene TRBV21-1 combines with J gene TRBJ1-5. TRBV21-1 is a documented pseudogene. This clonotype was sampled from an adult in good health. CDR3 region: CASSKIAPQHF. Here the CDR3 DNA reads TGTGCCAGCAGCAAAATAGCGCCCCAGCATTTT.